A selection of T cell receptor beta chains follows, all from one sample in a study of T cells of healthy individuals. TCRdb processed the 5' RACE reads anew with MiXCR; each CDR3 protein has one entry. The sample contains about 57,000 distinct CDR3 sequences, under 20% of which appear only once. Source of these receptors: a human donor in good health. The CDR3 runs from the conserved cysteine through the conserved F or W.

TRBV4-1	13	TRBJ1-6	CASSLGTQTRLHF
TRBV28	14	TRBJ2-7	CASIDGTVSYEQYF
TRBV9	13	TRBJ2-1	CASSVEDYNEQFF
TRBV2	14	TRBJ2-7	CASSEALRGTEQYF
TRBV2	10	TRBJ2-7	CASSGYEQYF
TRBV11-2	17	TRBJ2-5	CASTLSTSGSPRETQYF
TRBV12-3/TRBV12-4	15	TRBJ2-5	CASSGSGAYQETQYF
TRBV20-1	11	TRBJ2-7	CSARGGYEQYF
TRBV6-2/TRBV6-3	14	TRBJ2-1	CASRDSGSYNEQFF
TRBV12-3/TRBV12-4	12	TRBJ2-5	CASSLAKETQYF
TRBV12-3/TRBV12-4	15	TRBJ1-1	CASSLGQWGGTEAFF
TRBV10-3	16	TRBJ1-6	CAINSGSELYNSPLHF
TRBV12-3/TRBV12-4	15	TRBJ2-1	CASSFGTGGYNEQFF
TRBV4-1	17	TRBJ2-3	CASSQGLAGEDLDTQYF
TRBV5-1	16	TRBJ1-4	CASSPGQIATNEKLFF
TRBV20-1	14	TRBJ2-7	CSAKRTRVSYEQYF
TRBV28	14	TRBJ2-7	CASRPRTGGYEQYF
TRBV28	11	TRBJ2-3	CASTQRDTQYF
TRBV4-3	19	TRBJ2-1	CASSLSLGLAGVQNNEQFF
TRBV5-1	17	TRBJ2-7	CASSLAVMGERTYEQYF
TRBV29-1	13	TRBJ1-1	CSVGLNLNTEAFF
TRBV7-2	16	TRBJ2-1	CASSPTGLAGFYEQFF
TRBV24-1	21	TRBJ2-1	CATSDPRDRDLAYYGYNEQFF
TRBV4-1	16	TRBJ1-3	CASSQVRGRPGNTIYF
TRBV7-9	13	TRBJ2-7	CASRGQGSDEQYF
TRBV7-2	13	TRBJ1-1	CASSFRTATEAFF
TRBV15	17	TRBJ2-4	CATSRVGQGAAKNIQYF
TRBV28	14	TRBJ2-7	CASLGRGSAYEQYF
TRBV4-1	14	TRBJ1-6	CASSQSLTGAPLHF
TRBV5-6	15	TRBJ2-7	CASSLRPSGSYEQYF
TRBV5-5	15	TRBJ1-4	CASSHEDGQNEKLFF
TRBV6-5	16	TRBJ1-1	CASKGARGHLNTEAFF
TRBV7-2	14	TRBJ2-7	CASSLPRGSYEQYF
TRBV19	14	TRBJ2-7	CASSISGATYEQYF
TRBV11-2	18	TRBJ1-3	CASSLTGQKTISGNTIYF
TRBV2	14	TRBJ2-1	CASSPGGSWNEQFF
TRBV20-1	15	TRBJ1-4	CSARPTDRESEKLFF
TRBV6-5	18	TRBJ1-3	CASSYSGGIGSSGNTIYF
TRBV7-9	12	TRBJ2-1	CASVTSGNEQFF
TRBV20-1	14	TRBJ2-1	CSAFGLGDGGEQFF
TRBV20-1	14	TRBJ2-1	CSARVVIGYNEQFF
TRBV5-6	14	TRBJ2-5	CASSYGGGKETQYF
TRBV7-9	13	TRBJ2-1	CASSKGGLNEQFF
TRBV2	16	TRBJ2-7	CASLHAALDFSYEQYF
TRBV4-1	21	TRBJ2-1	CASSPWGVLPGRSGRYNEQFF
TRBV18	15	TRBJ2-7	CASSRTEVSSYEQYF
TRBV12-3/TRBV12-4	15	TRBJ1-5	CASSPGQASPQPQHF
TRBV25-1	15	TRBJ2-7	CASSETSGSTMEQYF
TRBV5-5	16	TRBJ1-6	CASSLPASSYNSPLHF
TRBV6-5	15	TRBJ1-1	CASSPASVGNTEAFF
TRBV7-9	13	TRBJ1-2	CASSFSGVDGYTF
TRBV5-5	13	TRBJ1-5	CASCQGGDQPQHF
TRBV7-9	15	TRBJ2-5	CASSLDRTSVETQYF
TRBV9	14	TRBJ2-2	CASSSRTSLGELFF
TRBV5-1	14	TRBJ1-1	CVSRLQGPNTEAFF
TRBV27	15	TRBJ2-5	CASSLKTGWQETQYF
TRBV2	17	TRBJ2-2	CASSDPRDTANTGELFF
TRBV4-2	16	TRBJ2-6	CASSQDVLTGANVLTF
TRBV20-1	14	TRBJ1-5	CSARATLSNQPQHF
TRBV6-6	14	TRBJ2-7	CASSPSGSDYEQYF